This TCR beta chain derives from a study of blood T cell repertoires in COVID-19. The protocol was immunoSEQ multiplex PCR, while the TCRdb copy is restricted to in-frame clones and leaves out a portion. In the table there are about 210,000 clones, 65% to 90% of which are singletons. V lost 0 bases to trimming and J lost 6 bases, with 15 bases between them. The CDR3 runs 17 residues. The germline gives CDR1 LNHNV, CDR2 YYDKDF (reference sequence). The receptor comes from a woman aged 45-65 years with acute COVID-19. The source material was PBMCs or T cells enriched from blood (not recorded which). The chain has TRBV15 and TRBJ1-6; possibly TRBD1 for D (6 bases). CDR3 sequence (DNA): TGTGCCACCAGCAGAGAAACAGGGCCGGTCGCTAATTCACCCCTCCACTTT. Translation: CATSRETGPVANSPLHF. The full variable domain, its missing parts supplied by reference TRBV15 and TRBJ1-6, is DAMVIQNPRYQVTQFGKPVTLSCSQTLNHNVMYWYQQKSSQAPKLLFHYYDKDFNNEADTPDNFQSRRPNTSFCFLDIRSPGLGDTAMYLCATSRETGPVANSPLHFGNGTRLTVT.